This TCR beta chain is from a study of human T cells and chemical hapten exposure (dated by TCRdb to the early 2020s). Study-level background: For sensitization, 2% DPC in acetone was applied to a 2 cm by 2 cm area of upper inner arm skin. Throughout the study period of approximately 23 weeks, patients also received therapeutic DPC doses to the scalp every week. Patch testing was done on the upper back using Finn chambers containing 0.01% DPC, and results were scored after 6 days according to International Contact Dermatitis Research Group standards. The mostly female patient cohort included alopecia areata with under or over 50% scalp involvement, alopecia totalis and alopecia universalis. The libraries were sequenced as a pool, and the TCR yield per sample differed mostly because of small variations in library volumes within the pool. This study followed changes in the peripheral blood TCR repertoire in vivo during primary and secondary sensitization of alopecia patients to the hapten diphenylcyclopropenone (DPC). Patient blood was sampled pre-sensitization (week 0) and at 2, 6 and about 24 weeks after DPC sensitization. About 28 alopecia patients gave blood for TCR sequencing at one to four time points (pre-sensitization, 2, 6 and 24 weeks).

The protocol used for the library was RACE. TCRdb lists the instrument as NextSeq 500. Library preparation attached unique molecular identifiers to individual cDNA molecules for quantitative, reproducible TCR counting. For every blood RNA sample, sequencing covered both the TCR alpha and TCR beta chains. The study's own analysis went as follows. Samples had a median of roughly 98,000 TCRs, with a range from roughly 23,224 to 700,000. The Decombinator software suite was used to annotate the V, J and CDR3 of the TCR reads. Every sample was subsampled to the same number of TCRs (28,000) for the PS versus PT1 abundance plots. Expanded TCRs were defined as absent before sensitization and observed at least eight times at the 2-week time point. The raw public data were reprocessed by TCRdb itself: fastp quality trimming at Q25, MiXCR clonotype calling, in-frame beta chains only. Each CDR3 protein gets just one entry, which takes the most common genes and DNA from the rows behind it. What appears here as the V and J calls and clone size reflects TCRdb's work, not the paper's. Counted in this sample were about 68,000 distinct CDR3 sequences; 11% of them appeared once. The leading ten clones occupy roughly 5.3% of the sample.

The CDR3 contains 15 residues, cysteine and phenylalanine counted. Only the CDR3 part of the read is kept: 45 bases, read in frame from the first base. After removal of 6 bases from V and 4 bases from J, the junction retains 6 bases not matched to a gene. From a lookup of the germline V gene, CDR1 and CDR2 are MDHEN and SYDVKM. This specimen's time point label, per the study, means: pre-sensitization, week 0. The meaning of the sample's treatment or condition label: therapeutic diphenylcyclopropenone sensitization with weekly scalp DPC. At each patch-test visit, blood was drawn before the patch test was applied. To be eligible, patients had to be aged 18 to 70, diagnosed with alopecia and judged suitable for DPC therapy, while pregnant patients were excluded. Total RNA was extracted from unfractionated whole blood that had been collected in Tempus Blood RNA tubes. Paper-wide results and their limitations: Expanded TCRs formed significantly more large CDR3 similarity clusters than pre-sensitization or healthy control sets, consistent with antigen-driven responses. Repeated subsampling changed both the strength of the expansion versus patch-test correlation and the threshold at which that correlation became significant. The number of TCRs above 1 in 1000 frequency did not change with DPC sensitization; there was no evidence of global repertoire structure alterations. Because every patient had alopecia, a presumed autoimmune disease, the patients' immune response might differ from that of healthy individuals. Patch test score was positively correlated with the number of PT1 expanded TCRs, with significance at thresholds 8, 16 and 32 but not at 4.

Ten or more counts support this clonotype. There is no known antigen for this receptor. The sample holds no much larger clone one base away, and base qualities are not on file. Recombination linked TRBV28 to TRBJ2-2, and 9 bases in between align with TRBD1. The TCR originated in a woman in her forties or fifties with alopecia areata. Some clones in this sample may be carry-over from other donors' samples. The source was whole blood, collected in connection with sensitization to the hapten diphenylcyclopropenone (DPC). The DNA is as follows: TGTGCCAGCAGGGGGACAGGGACTGGCACCGGGGAGCTGTTTTTT. This codes for CASRGTGTGTGELFF.